This T cell receptor beta chain was captured by sequencing in a study of T cells in Graves' hyperthyroidism and ophthalmopathy. Study-wide findings and caveats: Blood also held most thyroid clonotypes expanded beyond 0.001.

Amplification of TCR beta CDR3 regions used RNA as the template. In the first-round RT-PCR of the TCR CDR3, the HTBI primer set was used. Each CDR3 protein gets one entry after TCRdb re-called the multiplex PCR reads with MiXCR. The sample contains hundreds of thousands of distinct CDR3 sequences, roughly 23% of which appear only once. Disease lasting under 3 months, a NOSPECS grade of at least 4, and a Clinical Activity Score of at least 3 were features of the ophthalmopathy patients. Researchers barred patients who had uncontrolled infection, other autoimmune disease, pregnancy or lactation. Together with thyroid ultrasound, orbital computed tomography, serum thyroxine and TRAb, clinical symptoms were used for diagnoses. This clonotype was seen ten or more times. What it binds is not known. The germline gives CDR1 MNHNS, CDR2 SASEGT. Trimming removed 5 bases from V and 2 bases from J, with 13 bases in between. This CDR3 spans 15 amino acids.

The TCR sequence derives from a woman aged 70-85 years with Graves' ophthalmopathy. The sequenced material came from blood. The V gene is TRBV6-1, the J gene TRBJ1-5; D is unclear. CDR3 nucleotides: TGTGCCAGCAGTTATTCTCTTCGGGGCAATCAGCCCCAGCATTTT. It translates to CASSYSLRGNQPQHF.